The TCR beta chain described here comes from a study of a mutant IDH1 vaccine in newly diagnosed glioma (dated by TCRdb to 2020 to 2022). Concerning the study at large: Patients received eight vaccinations in weeks 1, 3, 5, 7, 11, 15, 19 and 23, corresponding to visits V03 through V10. In the chemotherapy-containing groups, vaccination started alongside temozolomide cycles, whereas in patients who had radiotherapy alone it started 4-6 weeks after radiotherapy. The 30 to 40 treated patients were approximately 62% male and around 40% female, with a mean age of roughly 42 years. Before enrollment, patients had received standard therapy of radiotherapy alone, temozolomide alone, or radiochemotherapy with temozolomide; most received the combination. Peripheral blood samples were drawn at six visits, namely V03 (baseline), V05, V07, V10, V12 and V13. Longitudinal TCRB deep sequencing was done for 25 treated patients, wherever samples were available for exploratory analyses.

What this sample's time point label stands for: week 5, during vaccination. Each vaccine dose was 300 ug of a 20-mer mutant IDH1 peptide in Montanide, given subcutaneously with topical imiquimod. Newly diagnosed WHO grade 3 or 4 IDH1-mutant astrocytomas showing loss of nuclear ATRX were present in the donors. The samples were drawn from NOA16, a multicentre, single-arm, open-label phase I trial in Germany that tested a mutant IDH1 peptide vaccine in humans for the first time. Genomic DNA for TCRB sequencing was isolated from EDTA blood with the DNeasy Blood and Tissue Kit. The investigation overall reported the following: The authors stated that sample limitations prevented analyses of patient blood samples from being reproduced. No apparent relationship was observed between pseudoprogression and alterations in the top peripheral T cell clonotypes detected by TCRB sequencing. Across multiple MHC alleles, vaccine-induced immune responses were seen in around 93% of patients. PBMC samples for TCRB deep sequencing were selected based on availability.

A few counts support this clone. It has no known antigen specificity. No base qualities exist here, and no much larger clone lies one base off it. Library preparation employed the immunoSEQ multiplex PCR assay. Rearranged TCR beta chain sequences were amplified using the hsTCRB Kit according to the manufacturer's protocol. Sequencing of TCRB libraries was carried out on an Illumina MiSeq. In the authors' own workflow: Demultiplexing, trimming and gene mapping were performed with the kit vendor's proprietary platform. The clones in this table, taken by TCRdb from immuneACCESS, are in-frame only. Not every clone is retained; where verified, under half of the shortfall comes from an unresolved V gene, and the cause of the rest is unknown. The DNA was the basis for D and trimming; V, J and clone size are from that table. In this sample the table shows tens of thousands of clones, about 79% of which occur a single time. The ten largest account for 20% to 25% of the sample.

Material: PBMCs, obtained from a glioma patient whose treatment included an IDH1 peptide vaccine. The origin of this receptor is a man between 25 and 39 years old with glioma.

The CDR3 region reads CASSSNRGFGYGYTF. The nucleotide sequence is given as TGTGCCAGCAGTTCGAACCGGGGATTTGGATATGGCTACACCTTC. In this chain, TRBV25-1 is recombined with TRBJ1-2; the D gene cannot be named for sure. Counted from cysteine to phenylalanine, this CDR3 has 15 amino acids. Only the CDR3 portion is preserved as DNA: 45 bases, with reading frame beginning at the first base. CDR1 and CDR2, per the germline V gene, are MGHDK and SYGVNS. V sheds 5 bases and J sheds 5 bases, leaving 18 bases between their ends.